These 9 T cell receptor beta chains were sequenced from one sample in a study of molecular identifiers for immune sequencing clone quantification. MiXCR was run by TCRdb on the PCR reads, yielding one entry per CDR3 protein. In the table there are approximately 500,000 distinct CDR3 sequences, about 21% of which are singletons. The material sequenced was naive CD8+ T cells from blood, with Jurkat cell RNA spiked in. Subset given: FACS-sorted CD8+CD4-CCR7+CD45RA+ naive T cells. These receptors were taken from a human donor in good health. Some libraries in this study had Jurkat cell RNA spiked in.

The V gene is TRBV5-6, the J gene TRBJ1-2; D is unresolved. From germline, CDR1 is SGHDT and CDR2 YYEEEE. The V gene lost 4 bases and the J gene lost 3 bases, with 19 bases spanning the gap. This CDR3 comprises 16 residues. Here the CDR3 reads CASSLEDLTTDYGYTF. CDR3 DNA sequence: TGTGCCAGCAGCCTAGAGGACCTAACAACAGACTATGGCTACACCTTC. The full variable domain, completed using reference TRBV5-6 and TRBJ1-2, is DAGVTQSPTHLIKTRGQQVTLRCSPKSGHDTVSWYQQALGQGPQFIFQYYEEEERQRGNFPDRFSGHQFPNYSSELNVNALLLGDSALYLCASSLEDLTTDYGYTFGSGTRLTVV.

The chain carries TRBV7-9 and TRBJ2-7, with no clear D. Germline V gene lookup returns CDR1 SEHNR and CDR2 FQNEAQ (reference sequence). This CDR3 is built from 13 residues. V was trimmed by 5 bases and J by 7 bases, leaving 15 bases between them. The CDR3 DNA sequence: TGTGCCAGCAGCCTGGTGGCCGCCTGGGAGCAGTACTTC. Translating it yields CASSLVAAWEQYF.

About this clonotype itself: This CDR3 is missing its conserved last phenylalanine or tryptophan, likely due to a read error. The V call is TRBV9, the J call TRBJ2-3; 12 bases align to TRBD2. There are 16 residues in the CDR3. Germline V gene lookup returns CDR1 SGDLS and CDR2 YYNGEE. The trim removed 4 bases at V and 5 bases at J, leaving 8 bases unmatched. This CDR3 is CASSPLAGGPGDTQYL. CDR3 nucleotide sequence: TGTGCCAGCAGCCCGCTAGCGGGAGGGCCGGGAGATACGCAGTATCTT.

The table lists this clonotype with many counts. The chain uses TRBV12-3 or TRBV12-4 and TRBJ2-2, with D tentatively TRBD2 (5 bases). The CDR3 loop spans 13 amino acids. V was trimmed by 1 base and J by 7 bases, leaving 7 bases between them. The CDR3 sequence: CASSLGGGGELFF. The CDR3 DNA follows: TGTGCCAGCAGTTTAGGAGGAGGCGGGGAGCTGTTTTTT.

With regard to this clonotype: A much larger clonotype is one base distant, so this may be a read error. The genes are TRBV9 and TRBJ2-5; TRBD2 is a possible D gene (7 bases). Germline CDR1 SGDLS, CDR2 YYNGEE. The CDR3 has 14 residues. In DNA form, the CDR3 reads TGTGCCAGCAGCGAAGGGGGGGAGCCGGTCCTCCTGGACTTC. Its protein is CASSEGGEPVLLDF.

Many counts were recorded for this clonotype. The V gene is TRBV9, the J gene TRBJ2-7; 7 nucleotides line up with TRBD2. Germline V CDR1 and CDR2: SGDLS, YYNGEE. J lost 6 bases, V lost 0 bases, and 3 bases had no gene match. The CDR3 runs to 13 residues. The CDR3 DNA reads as TGTGCCAGCAGCGTAGGGGGGGGAGGCGAGCAGTACTTC. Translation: CASSVGGGGEQYF.

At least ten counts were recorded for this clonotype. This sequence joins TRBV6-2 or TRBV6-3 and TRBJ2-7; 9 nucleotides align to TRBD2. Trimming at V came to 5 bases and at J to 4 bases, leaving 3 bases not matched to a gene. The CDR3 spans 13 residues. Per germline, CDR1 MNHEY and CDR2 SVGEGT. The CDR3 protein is CASSGTSSYEQYF. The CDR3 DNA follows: TGTGCCAGCAGTGGGACTAGCTCGTACGAGCAGTACTTC.

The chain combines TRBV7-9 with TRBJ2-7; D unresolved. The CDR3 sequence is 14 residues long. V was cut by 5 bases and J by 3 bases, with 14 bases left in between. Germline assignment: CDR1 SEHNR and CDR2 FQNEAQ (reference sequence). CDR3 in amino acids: CASSTTQNNYEQYF. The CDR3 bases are TGTGCCAGCAGCACGACACAGAACAACTACGAGCAGTACTTC.

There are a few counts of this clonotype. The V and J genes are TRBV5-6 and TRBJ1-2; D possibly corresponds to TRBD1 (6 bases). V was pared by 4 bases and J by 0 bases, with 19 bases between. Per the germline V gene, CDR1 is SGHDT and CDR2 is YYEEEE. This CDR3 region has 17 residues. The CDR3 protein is CASSPLDSAVANYGYTF. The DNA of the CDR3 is TGTGCCAGCAGCCCGTTGGACAGCGCCGTAGCTAACTATGGCTACACCTTC.